This TCR beta chain is drawn from a study of blood T cell repertoires in COVID-19. The overall study: COVID-19 samples from acute and convalescent phases originated in the United States, Italy and Spain. T cells, B-cell-depleted T cells, or PBMCs supplied cDNA or gDNA.

The authors' processing: Reference gene primer amplification gave estimated nucleated cell counts. Assay: immunoSEQ multiplex PCR; the TCRdb copy retains only in-frame clones and omits some. V and J calls and clone size follow that table, whereas D and trimming were derived from the DNA. Of some 160,000 clones listed, about 87% are singletons. During active infection, Seattle patients enrolled and were then monitored through disease. Per germline, CDR1 SGHVS and CDR2 FQNEAQ. V was shortened by 5 bases and J by 5 bases, with 16 bases between the two germline ends. There are 15 residues in the CDR3. Sequencing was performed on peripheral blood. The clonotype originates from a woman in her seventies with COVID-19, enrolled during active disease. The chain couples TRBV7-8 to TRBJ1-5; D is uncertain. Here the CDR3 reads CASSPERSRDQPQHF. The CDR3 DNA is TGTGCCAGCAGCCCTGAACGGAGCCGGGATCAGCCCCAGCATTTT.